This is a list of T cell receptor beta chains from one sample in a study of cytomegalovirus exposure and HLA in healthy donors. TCRdb's copy holds only in-frame clones and misses some; the assay was immunoSEQ multiplex PCR. The table lists around 170,000 clones, 81% of them singletons. Input material: PBMCs. These receptors were obtained from a man between 45 and 60 years old in good health and CMV-seronegative. Each CDR3 is given without its conserved first and last residue. Fields, in order: V gene, CDR3 protein.

V: TRBV18
CDR3: ASSPDRYEQY

V: TRBV5-6
CDR3: ASSPDRVVSGELF

V: TRBV30
CDR3: AWRTGGNEQF

V: TRBV7-2
CDR3: ASSIALSLEETQY

V: TRBV5-6
CDR3: ASSLRTGTSNQPQH

V: TRBV5-1
CDR3: ASSYRDRVTDTQY

V: TRBV6-4
CDR3: ASSRLAGGRADTQY

V: TRBV7-2
CDR3: ASSFTGTGVDEQY

V: TRBV2
CDR3: ASSLSTDTQY

V: TRBV18
CDR3: ASSWTGLSSYNSPLH

V: TRBV6-5
CDR3: ASTTWAIHEQY

V: TRBV5-4
CDR3: ASSPTGGGGGYGYT

V: TRBV15
CDR3: ATSRDRREQF

V: TRBV9
CDR3: ASSTRDNLGYT

V: TRBV15
CDR3: ATSREDRMNTEAF

V: TRBV6-5
CDR3: ASRRDSLSGNTIY

V: TRBV30
CDR3: AWRSSGGIRGTQY

V: TRBV7-3
CDR3: ASSPGGPGAEAF

V: TRBV4-3
CDR3: ASSPSGDSNYEQY

V: TRBV6-4
CDR3: ASSPGPSSDTQY

V: TRBV9
CDR3: ASSLGTGGRETQY

V: TRBV29-1
CDR3: SVVRVNTEAF

V: TRBV18
CDR3: ASSTSGSSGNTIY

V: TRBV18
CDR3: ASSQRVYEQY

V: TRBV5-4
CDR3: ASSLRGTNEKLF

V: TRBV5-5
CDR3: ASSKAWGQSEAF

V: TRBV5-1
CDR3: ASSNDRDQPQH

V: TRBV30
CDR3: AGGQGTYEQY

V: TRBV4-3
CDR3: ASSQELRGGAF

V: TRBV4-3
CDR3: ASSQAGRPNEKLF

V: TRBV7-9
CDR3: ASSLRESDEQY

V: TRBV7-9
CDR3: ASSDRQYYEQY

V: TRBV2
CDR3: ASSPRQTDTQY

V: TRBV2
CDR3: ASRRQASSYNSPLH

V: TRBV27
CDR3: ASSLSRGRNIQY

V: TRBV5-1
CDR3: ASSPGQNYGYT

V: TRBV9
CDR3: ASSAGQGSLPQH

V: TRBV4-2
CDR3: ASSQLATPTTEAF

V: TRBV18
CDR3: ASSLKSHRDSRNEKLF

V: TRBV19
CDR3: ASSIWGHGDTQY

V: TRBV7-8
CDR3: ASRSGRGAETQY